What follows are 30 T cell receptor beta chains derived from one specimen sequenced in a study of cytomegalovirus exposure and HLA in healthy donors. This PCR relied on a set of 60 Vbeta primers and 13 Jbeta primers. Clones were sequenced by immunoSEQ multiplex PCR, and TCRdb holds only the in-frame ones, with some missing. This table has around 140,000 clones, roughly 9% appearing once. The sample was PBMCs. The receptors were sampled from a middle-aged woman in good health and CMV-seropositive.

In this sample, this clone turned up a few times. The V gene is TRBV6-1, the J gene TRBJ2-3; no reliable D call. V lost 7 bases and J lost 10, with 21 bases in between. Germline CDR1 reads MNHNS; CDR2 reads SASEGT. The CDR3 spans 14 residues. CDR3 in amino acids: CASTISQWAVAQYF. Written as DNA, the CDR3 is TGTGCCAGCACCATCTCTCAGTGGGCAGTGGCGCAGTATTTT.

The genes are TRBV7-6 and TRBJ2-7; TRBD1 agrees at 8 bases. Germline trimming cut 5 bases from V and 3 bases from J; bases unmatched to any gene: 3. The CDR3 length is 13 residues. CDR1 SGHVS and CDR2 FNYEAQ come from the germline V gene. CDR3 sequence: CASSPGQVYEQYF. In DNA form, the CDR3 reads TGTGCCAGCAGCCCGGGACAGGTCTACGAGCAGTACTTC.

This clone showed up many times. The CDR3 region has the DNA TGTGCCAGCAGCGTAGAGGAGGGGGCGACTGAAGCTTTCTTT. This gives the protein CASSVEEGATEAFF. V is TRBV9 and J is TRBJ1-1; 7 bases align to TRBD1. The germline V gene has CDR1 SGDLS and CDR2 YYNGEE. The CDR3 is 14 residues long. J lost 5 bases, V lost 0 bases, and 4 bases had no gene match.

The CDR3 loop is CASTGSNIAGANVLTF. The CDR3, as DNA: TGTGCCAGTACAGGGTCTAATATCGCTGGGGCCAACGTCCTGACTTTC. The chain couples TRBV19 to TRBJ2-6, with a weak D call TRBD1 (5 bases). Germline lookup yields CDR1 LNHDA and CDR2 SQIVND (reference sequence). Trimming pared 7 bases from V and 2 bases from J, leaving 15 bases between. CDR3 length equals 16 residues.

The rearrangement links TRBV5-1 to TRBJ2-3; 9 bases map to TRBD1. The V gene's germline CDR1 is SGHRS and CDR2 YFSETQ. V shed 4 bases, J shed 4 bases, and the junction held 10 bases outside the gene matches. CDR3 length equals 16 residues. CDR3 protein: CASSPYGTGSPDTQYF. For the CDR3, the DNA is TGCGCCAGCAGCCCATACGGGACAGGGAGCCCAGATACGCAGTATTTT.

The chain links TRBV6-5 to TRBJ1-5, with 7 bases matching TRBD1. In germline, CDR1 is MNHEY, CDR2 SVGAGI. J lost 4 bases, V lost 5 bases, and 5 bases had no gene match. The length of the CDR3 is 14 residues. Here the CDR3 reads CASSRQGTNQPQHF. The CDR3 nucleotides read TGTGCCAGCAGTCGACAGGGAACGAATCAGCCCCAGCATTTT.

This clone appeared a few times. The CDR3 region has the DNA TGTGCCAGCAGCTTAGGGGTACGAAGGGCCAGCTATGGCTACACCTTC. This gives the protein CASSLGVRRASYGYTF. The chain combines TRBV5-4 with TRBJ1-2; maybe TRBD1 (5 bases). The germline V and J ends were trimmed by 2 bases and 4 bases, with 18 bases remaining between them. The germline CDR1 and CDR2 sequences are SGHNT and YYREEE (reference sequence). CDR3 length: 16 amino acids.

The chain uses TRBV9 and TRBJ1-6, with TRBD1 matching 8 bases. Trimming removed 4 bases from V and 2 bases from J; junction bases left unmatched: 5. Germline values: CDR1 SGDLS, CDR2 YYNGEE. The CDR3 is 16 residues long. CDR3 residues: CASSPGTGAYNSPLHF. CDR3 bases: TGTGCCAGCAGCCCAGGGACAGGAGCCTATAATTCACCCCTCCACTTT.

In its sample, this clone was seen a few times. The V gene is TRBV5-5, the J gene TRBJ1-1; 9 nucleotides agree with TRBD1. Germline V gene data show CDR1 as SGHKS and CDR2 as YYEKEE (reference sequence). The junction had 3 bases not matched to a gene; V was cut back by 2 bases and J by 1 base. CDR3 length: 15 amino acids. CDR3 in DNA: TGTGCCAGCAGCTTACAGGGGGCGGGGAACACTGAAGCTTTCTTT. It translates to CASSLQGAGNTEAFF.

CDR3 sequence reads: CASSLGSHYNQPQHF. CDR3 in DNA: TGTGCCAGCAGCTTGGGCAGCCACTACAATCAGCCCCAGCATTTT. The rearrangement joins TRBV5-6 to TRBJ1-5; no definite D call. This CDR3 region has 15 residues. Per germline, CDR1 SGHDT and CDR2 YYEEEE. V shed 0 bases and J shed 3 bases, with 10 bases lying between them. The complete variable domain, with remaining parts taken from reference TRBV5-6 and TRBJ1-5, reads DAGVTQSPTHLIKTRGQQVTLRCSPKSGHDTVSWYQQALGQGPQFIFQYYEEEERQRGNFPDRFSGHQFPNYSSELNVNALLLGDSALYLCASSLGSHYNQPQHFGDGTRLSIL.

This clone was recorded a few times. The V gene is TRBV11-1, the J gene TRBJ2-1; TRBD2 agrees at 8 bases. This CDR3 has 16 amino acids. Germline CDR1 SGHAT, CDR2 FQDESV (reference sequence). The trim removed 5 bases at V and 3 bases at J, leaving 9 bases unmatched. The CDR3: CASSRSGTRGYNEQFF. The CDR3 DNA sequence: TGTGCCAGCAGCCGATCCGGGACTAGGGGCTACAATGAGCAGTTCTTC.

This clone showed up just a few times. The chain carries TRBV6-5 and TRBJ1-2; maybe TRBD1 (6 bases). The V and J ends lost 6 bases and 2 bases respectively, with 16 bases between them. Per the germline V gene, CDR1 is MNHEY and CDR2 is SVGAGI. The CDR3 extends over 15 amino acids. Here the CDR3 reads CASRASGGHNYGYTF. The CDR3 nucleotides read TGTGCCAGCAGGGCCTCGGGGGGGCACAACTATGGCTACACCTTC.

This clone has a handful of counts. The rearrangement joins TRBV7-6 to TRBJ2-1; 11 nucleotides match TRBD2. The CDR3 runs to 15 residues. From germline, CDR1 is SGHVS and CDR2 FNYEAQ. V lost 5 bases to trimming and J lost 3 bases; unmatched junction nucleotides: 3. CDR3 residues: CASSPTSGGYNEQFF. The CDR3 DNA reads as TGTGCCAGCAGCCCTACTAGCGGGGGCTACAATGAGCAGTTCTTC.

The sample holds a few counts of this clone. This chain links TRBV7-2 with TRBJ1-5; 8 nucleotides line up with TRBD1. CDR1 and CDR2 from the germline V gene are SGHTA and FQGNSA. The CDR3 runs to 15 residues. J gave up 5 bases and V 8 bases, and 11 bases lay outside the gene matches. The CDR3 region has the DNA TGTGCCAGCGGAAGGACAGGGACAACCCATCAGCCCCAGCATTTT. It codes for CASGRTGTTHQPQHF.

The CDR3 DNA is TGTGCCAGCAGTAGGACAGGGGTTGGGGAGACCCAGTACTTC. It specifies CASSRTGVGETQYF. The rearrangement links TRBV2 to TRBJ2-5, with 9 bases fitting TRBD1. Unmatched junction bases numbered 6, after V lost 5 bases and J lost 5 bases. The V gene's germline CDR1 is SNHLY and CDR2 FYNNEI. The CDR3 length is 14 residues. Together with reference TRBV2 and TRBJ2-5, the CDR3 gives the full variable domain: EPEVTQTPSHQVTQMGQEVILRCVPISNHLYFYWYRQILGQKVEFLVSFYNNEISEKSEIFDDQFSVERPDGSNFTLKIRSTKLEDSAMYFCASSRTGVGETQYFGPGTRLLVL.

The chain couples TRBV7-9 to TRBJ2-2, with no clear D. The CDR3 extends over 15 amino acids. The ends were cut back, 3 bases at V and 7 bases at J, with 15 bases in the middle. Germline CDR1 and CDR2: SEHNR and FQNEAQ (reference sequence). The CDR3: CASSFSRLLGGELFF. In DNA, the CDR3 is TGTGCCAGCAGCTTCTCGAGGCTCTTGGGCGGGGAGCTGTTTTTT.

CDR3: CASSLTQGVGFEQYF. DNA for the CDR3: TGCGCCAGCAGCTTGACACAGGGTGTCGGGTTCGAGCAGTACTTC. The chain couples TRBV5-1 to TRBJ2-7, with TRBD1 as a possible D gene (6 bases). Deletions cut 1 base from V and 6 bases from J, with 17 bases between. The CDR3 sequence is 15 residues long. Germline CDR1 is SGHRS and CDR2 is YFSETQ.

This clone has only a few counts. The CDR3 DNA sequence: TGTGCCATCACGGGCAGGGGGGCCTCTGGGGCCAACGTCCTGACTTTC. Residues: CAITGRGASGANVLTF. The rearrangement joins TRBV10-3 to TRBJ2-6, with D tentatively TRBD1 (7 bases). Trimming removed 7 bases at V and 0 bases at J, with 13 bases between. The CDR3 spans 16 residues. From germline, CDR1 is ENHRY and CDR2 SYGVKD.

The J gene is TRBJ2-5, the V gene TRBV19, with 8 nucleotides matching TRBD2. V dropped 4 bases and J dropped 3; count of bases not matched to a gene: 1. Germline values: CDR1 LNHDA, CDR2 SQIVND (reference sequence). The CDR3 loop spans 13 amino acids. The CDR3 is CASSKGLEETQYF. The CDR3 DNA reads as TGTGCCAGTAGTAAGGGACTAGAAGAGACCCAGTACTTC. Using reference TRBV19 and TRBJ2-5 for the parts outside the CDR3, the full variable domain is DGGITQSPKYLFRKEGQNVTLSCEQNLNHDAMYWYRQDPGQGLRLIYYSQIVNDFQKGDIAEGYSVSREKKESFPLTVTSAQKNPTAFYLCASSKGLEETQYFGPGTRLLVL.

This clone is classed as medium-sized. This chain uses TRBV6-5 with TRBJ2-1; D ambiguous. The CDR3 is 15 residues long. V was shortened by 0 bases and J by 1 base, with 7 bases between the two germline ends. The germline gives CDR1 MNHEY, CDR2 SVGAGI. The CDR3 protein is CASSYSASSYNEQFF. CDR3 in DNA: TGTGCCAGCAGTTACTCGGCTAGTTCCTACAATGAGCAGTTCTTC.

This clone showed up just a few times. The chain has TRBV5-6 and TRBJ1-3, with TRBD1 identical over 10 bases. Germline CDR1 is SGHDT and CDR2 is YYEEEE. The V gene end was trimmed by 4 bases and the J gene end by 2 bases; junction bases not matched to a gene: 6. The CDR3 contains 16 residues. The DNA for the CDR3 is TGTGCCAGCAGCGGCGACAGGGGGCGAACTGGAAACACCATATATTTT. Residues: CASSGDRGRTGNTIYF.

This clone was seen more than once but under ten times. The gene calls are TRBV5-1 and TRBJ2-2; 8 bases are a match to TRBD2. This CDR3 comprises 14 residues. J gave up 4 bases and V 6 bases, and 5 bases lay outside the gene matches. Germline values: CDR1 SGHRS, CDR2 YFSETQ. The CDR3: CASTREGGTGELFF. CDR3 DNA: TGCGCCAGCACCCGGGAGGGGGGCACCGGGGAGCTGTTTTTT.

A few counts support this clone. The CDR3 nucleotides read TGTGCCAGCAGCCGATCCCCGGGACAGGGGGTAGATGAAAAACTGTTTTTT. Translating gives CASSRSPGQGVDEKLFF. The chain employs TRBV4-2 and TRBJ1-4, with 11 bases that match TRBD1. Germline CDR1 and CDR2: LGHNA and YNFKEQ. V shed 4 bases, J shed 6 bases, and the junction held 10 bases outside the gene matches. The CDR3 is 17 amino acids.

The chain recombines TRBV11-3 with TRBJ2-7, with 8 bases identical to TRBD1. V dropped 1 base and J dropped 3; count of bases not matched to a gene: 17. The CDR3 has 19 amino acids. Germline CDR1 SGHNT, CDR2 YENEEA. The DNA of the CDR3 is TGTGCCAGCAGCTTAGCGATTGGACAGGGAGCCGGCCTAATCTACGAGCAGTACTTC. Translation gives CASSLAIGQGAGLIYEQYF.

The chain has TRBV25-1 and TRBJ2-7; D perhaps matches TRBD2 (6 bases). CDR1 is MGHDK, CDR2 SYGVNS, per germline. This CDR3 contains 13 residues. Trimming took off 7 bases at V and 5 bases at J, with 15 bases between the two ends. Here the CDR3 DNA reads TGTGCCAGCAATAATGGAGGGGTCCACGAGCAGTACTTC. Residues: CASNNGGVHEQYF.

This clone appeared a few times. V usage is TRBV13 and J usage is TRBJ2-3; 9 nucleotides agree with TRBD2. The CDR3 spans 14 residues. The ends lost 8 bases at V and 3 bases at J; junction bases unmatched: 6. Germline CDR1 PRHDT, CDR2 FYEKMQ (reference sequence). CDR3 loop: CASHRLAGTDTQYF. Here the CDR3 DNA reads TGTGCCAGCCACCGGCTAGCGGGGACAGATACGCAGTATTTT.

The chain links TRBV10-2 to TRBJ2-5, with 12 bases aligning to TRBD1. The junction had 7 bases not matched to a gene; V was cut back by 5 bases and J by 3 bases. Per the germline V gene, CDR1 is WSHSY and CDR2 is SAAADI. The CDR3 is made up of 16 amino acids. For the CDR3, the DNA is TGCGCCAGCAGTATATGGGACAGGGGGCTCGAAGAGACCCAGTACTTC. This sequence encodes CASSIWDRGLEETQYF.

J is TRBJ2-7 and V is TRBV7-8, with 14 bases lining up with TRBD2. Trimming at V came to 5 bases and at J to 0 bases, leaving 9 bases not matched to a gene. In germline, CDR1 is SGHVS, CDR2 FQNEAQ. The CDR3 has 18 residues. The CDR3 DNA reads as TGTGCCAGCAGCGCGCGGACTAGCGGGGGGCCTAACTCCTACGAGCAGTACTTC. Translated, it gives CASSARTSGGPNSYEQYF.

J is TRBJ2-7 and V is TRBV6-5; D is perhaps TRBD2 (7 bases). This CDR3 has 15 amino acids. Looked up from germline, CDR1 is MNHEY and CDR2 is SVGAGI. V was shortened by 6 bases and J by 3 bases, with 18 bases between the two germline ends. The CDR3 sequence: CASSNFGGQNYEQYF. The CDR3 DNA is TGTGCCAGCAGCAATTTCGGGGGGCAAAACTACGAGCAGTACTTC.

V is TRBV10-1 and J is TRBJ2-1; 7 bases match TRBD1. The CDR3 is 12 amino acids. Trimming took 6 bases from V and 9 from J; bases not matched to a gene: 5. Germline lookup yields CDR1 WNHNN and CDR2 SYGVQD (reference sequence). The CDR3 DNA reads TGCGCCAGCAGGGAACAGGGGACTGAGCAGTTCTTC. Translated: CASREQGTEQFF.